Reported below is one T cell receptor (beta chain). What it binds is unknown. Its ends do not fully match the called genes, so a read error is possible. This sample was taken from a study of blood T cells in healthy people across ages. Study-level results: Unknown donor CMV status possibly confounded expanded clonotype changes. Both naive CD4+ cell counts and diversity were greater in long-lived donors than in aged donors.

For the second PCR, which ran for about 7 to 11 cycles, a sample-barcoded 5' primer and a J-beta primer mix were used. Every single cDNA molecule received a tag from a template-switch adaptor with 12 random nucleotides. TCRdb called the 5' RACE reads again in MiXCR, with one record for every CDR3 protein. This table has around 650,000 distinct CDR3 sequences, roughly 30% appearing once. Germline CDR1 is SGHDT and CDR2 is YYEEEE. The CDR3 contains 14 residues. This clonotype was obtained from an elderly woman in good health. V usage is TRBV5-6 and J usage is TRBJ2-7, with a weak D call TRBD1 (6 bases). Input material: blood. The CDR3 protein is CANSVPGQPYEQYF. CDR3 bases: TGTGCCAACAGCGTACCAGGACAGCCCTACGAGCAGTACTTC.